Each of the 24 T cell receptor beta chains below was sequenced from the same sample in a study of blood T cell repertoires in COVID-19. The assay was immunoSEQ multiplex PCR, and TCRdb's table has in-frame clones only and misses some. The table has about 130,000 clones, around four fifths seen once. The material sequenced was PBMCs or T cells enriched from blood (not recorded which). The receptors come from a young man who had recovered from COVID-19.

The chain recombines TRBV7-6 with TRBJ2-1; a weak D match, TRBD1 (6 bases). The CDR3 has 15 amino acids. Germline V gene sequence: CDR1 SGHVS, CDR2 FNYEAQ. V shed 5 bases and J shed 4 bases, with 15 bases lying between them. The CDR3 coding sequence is TGTGCCAGCAGCCGAGGGGGTACCAAATACAATGAGCAGTTCTTC. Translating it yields CASSRGGTKYNEQFF.

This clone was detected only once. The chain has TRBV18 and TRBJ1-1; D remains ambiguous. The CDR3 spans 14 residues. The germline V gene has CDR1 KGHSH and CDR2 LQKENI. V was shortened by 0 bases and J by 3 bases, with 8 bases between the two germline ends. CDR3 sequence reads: CASSPPWQDTEAFF. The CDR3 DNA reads TGTGCCAGCTCACCACCATGGCAAGACACTGAAGCTTTCTTT.

The CDR3 bases are TGTGCCAGTAGCGGGACAGGGGGCCACAATGAGCAGTTCTTC. This sequence encodes CASSGTGGHNEQFF. This chain connects TRBV19 to TRBJ2-1, with 12 bases that match TRBD1. Germline V gives CDR1 LNHDA, CDR2 SQIVND (reference sequence). V was pared by 6 bases and J by 5 bases, with 2 bases of the junction left unmatched. This CDR3 spans 14 amino acids. Using reference TRBV19 and TRBJ2-1 for the parts outside the CDR3, the full variable domain is DGGITQSPKYLFRKEGQNVTLSCEQNLNHDAMYWYRQDPGQGLRLIYYSQIVNDFQKGDIAEGYSVSREKKESFPLTVTSAQKNPTAFYLCASSGTGGHNEQFFGPGTRLTVL.

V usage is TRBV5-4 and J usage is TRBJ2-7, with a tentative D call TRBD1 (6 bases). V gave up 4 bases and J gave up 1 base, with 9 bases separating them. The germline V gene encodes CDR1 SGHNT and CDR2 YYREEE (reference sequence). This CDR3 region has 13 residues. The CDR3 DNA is TGTGCCAGCAGCCCACAGGGTTCCTACGAGCAGTACTTC. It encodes CASSPQGSYEQYF.

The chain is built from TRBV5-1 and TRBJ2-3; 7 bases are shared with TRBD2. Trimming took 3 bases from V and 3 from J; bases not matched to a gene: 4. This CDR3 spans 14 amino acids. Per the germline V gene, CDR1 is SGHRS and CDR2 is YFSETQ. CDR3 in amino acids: CASSSGGGTDTQYF. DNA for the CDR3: TGCGCCAGCAGCTCAGGCGGGGGTACAGATACGCAGTATTTT. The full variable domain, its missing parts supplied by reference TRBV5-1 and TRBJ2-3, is KAGVTQTPRYLIKTRGQQVTLSCSPISGHRSVSWYQQTPGQGLQFLFEYFSETQRNKGNFPGRFSGRQFSNSRSEMNVSTLELGDSALYLCASSSGGGTDTQYFGPGTRLTVL.

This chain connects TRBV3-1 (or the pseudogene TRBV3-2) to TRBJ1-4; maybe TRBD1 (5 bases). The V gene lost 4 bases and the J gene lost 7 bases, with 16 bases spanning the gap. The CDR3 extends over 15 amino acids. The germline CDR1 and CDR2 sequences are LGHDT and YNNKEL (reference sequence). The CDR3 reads CASSPREGRGEKLFF. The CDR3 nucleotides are TGTGCCAGCAGCCCTCGGGAGGGGAGAGGTGAAAAACTGTTTTTT.

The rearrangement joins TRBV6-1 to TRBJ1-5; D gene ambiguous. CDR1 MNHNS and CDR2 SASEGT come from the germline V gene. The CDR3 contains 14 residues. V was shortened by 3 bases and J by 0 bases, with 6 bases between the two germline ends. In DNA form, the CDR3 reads TGTGCCAGCAGTGAGTTCGGTAGCAATCAGCCCCAGCATTTT. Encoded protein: CASSEFGSNQPQHF.

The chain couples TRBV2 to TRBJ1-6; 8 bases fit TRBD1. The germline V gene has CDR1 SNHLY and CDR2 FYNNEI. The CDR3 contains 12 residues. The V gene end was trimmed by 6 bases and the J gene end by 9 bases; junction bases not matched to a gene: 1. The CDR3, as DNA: TGTGCCAGCAGGGACAGGGTTTCACCCCTCCACTTT. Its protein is CASRDRVSPLHF.

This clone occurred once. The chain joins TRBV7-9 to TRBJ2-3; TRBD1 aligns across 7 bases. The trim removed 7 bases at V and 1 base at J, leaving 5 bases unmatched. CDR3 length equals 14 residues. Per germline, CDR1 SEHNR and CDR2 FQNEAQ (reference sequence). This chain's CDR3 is CASIEGGRTDTQYF. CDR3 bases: TGTGCCAGCATCGAAGGGGGCCGCACAGATACGCAGTATTTT. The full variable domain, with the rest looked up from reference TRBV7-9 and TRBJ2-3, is DTGVSQNPRHKITKRGQNVTFRCDPISEHNRLYWYRQTLGQGPEFLTYFQNEAQLEKSRLLSDRFSAERPKGSFSTLEIQRTEQGDSAMYLCASIEGGRTDTQYFGPGTRLTVL.

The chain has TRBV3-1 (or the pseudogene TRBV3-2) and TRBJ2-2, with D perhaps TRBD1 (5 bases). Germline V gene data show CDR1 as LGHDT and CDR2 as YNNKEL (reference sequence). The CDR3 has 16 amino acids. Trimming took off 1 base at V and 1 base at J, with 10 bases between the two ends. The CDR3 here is CASSQVGRGNTGELFF. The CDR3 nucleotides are TGTGCCAGCAGCCAAGTTGGAAGGGGGAACACCGGGGAGCTGTTTTTT.

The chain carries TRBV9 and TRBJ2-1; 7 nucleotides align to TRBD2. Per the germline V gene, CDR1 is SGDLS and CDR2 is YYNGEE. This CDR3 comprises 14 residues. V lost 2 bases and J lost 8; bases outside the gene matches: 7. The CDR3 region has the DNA TGTGCCAGCAGCGTTCGTAGCGGGTCCCATGAGCAGTTCTTC. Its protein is CASSVRSGSHEQFF.

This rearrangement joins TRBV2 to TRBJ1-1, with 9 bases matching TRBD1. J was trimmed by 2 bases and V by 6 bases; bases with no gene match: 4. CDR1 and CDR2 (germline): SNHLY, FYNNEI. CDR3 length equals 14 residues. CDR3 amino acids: CASSGTGINTEAFF. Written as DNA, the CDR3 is TGTGCCAGCAGCGGGACAGGGATTAACACTGAAGCTTTCTTT.

CDR3 in amino acids: CASSRRQGAYTEAFF. The CDR3 nucleotides are TGTGCCAGCAGCCGAAGACAGGGGGCTTACACTGAAGCTTTCTTT. The rearrangement joins TRBV5-4 to TRBJ1-1, with TRBD1 identical over 10 bases. Germline V gives CDR1 SGHNT, CDR2 YYREEE (reference sequence). The V segment lost 4 bases and the J segment 3 bases; nucleotides outside the gene matches: 6. The CDR3 has 15 amino acids.

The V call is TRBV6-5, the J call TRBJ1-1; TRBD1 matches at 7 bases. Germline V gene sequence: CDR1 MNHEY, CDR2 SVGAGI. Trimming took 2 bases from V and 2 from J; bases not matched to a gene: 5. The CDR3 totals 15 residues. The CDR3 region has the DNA TGTGCCAGCAGTTACGATACAGGGGTAAACACTGAAGCTTTCTTT. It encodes CASSYDTGVNTEAFF.

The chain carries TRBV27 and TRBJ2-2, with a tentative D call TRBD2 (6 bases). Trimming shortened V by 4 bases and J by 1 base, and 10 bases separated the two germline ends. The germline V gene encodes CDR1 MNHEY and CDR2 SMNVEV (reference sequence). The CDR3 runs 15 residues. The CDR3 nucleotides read TGTGCCAGCAGTTGGCGGGATGGGAACACCGGGGAGCTGTTTTTT. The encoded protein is CASSWRDGNTGELFF.

The CDR3 DNA reads as TGTGCCACCAGTGTTCGCGGAGATACGCAGTATTTT. Protein sequence: CATSVRGDTQYF. The chain employs TRBV24-1 and TRBJ2-3; D gene uncertain. V shed 5 bases and J shed 5 bases, with 7 bases lying between them. Germline-derived CDR1 and CDR2 are KGHDR and SFDVKD. The CDR3 spans 12 residues.

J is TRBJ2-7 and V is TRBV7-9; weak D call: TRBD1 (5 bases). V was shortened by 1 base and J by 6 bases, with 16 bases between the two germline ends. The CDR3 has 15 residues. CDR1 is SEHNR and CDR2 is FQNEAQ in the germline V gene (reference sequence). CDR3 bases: TGTGCCAGCAGCTTAGGTCAGGGCGCATTCGGCGAGCAGTACTTC. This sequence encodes CASSLGQGAFGEQYF.

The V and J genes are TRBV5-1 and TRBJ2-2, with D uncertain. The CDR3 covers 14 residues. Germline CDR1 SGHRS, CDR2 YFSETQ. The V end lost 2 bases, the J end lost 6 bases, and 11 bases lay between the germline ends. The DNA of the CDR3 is TGCGCCAGCAGCTTATCCAGTCTCGCCGGGGAGCTGTTTTTT. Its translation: CASSLSSLAGELFF.

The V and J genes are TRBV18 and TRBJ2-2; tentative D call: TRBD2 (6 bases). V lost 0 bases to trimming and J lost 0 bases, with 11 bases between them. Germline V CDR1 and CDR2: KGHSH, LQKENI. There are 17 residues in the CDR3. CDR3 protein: CASSPPGRGSNTGELFF. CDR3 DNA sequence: TGTGCCAGCTCACCACCGGGACGGGGGTCGAACACCGGGGAGCTGTTTTTT.

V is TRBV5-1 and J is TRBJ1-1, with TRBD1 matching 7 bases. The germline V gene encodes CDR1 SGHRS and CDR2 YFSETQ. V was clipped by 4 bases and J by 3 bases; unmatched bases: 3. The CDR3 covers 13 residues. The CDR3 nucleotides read TGCGCCAGCAGCAGAGGACAGGACACTGAAGCTTTCTTT. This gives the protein CASSRGQDTEAFF. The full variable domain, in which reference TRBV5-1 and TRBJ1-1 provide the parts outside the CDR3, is KAGVTQTPRYLIKTRGQQVTLSCSPISGHRSVSWYQQTPGQGLQFLFEYFSETQRNKGNFPGRFSGRQFSNSRSEMNVSTLELGDSALYLCASSRGQDTEAFFGQGTRLTVV.

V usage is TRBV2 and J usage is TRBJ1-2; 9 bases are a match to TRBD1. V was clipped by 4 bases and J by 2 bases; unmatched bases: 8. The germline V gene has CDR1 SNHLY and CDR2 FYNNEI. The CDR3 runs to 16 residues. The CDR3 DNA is TGTGCCAGCAGTGGGGACAGGGCATTGGTGAACTATGGCTACACCTTC. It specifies CASSGDRALVNYGYTF.

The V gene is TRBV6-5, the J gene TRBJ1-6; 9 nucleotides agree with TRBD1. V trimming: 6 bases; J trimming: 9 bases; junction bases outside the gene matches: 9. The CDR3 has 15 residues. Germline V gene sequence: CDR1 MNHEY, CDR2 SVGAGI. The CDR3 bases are TGTGCCAGCAGCTCTAACACAGGGGGCGGTTCACCCCTCCACTTT. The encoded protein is CASSSNTGGGSPLHF.

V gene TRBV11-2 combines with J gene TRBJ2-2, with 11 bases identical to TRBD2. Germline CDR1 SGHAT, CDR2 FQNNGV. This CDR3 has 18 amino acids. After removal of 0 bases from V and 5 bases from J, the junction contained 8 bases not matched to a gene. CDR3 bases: TGTGCCAGCAGCTTAGATACACTAGCGGGAGTGAGAACCGGGGAGCTGTTTTTT. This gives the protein CASSLDTLAGVRTGELFF.

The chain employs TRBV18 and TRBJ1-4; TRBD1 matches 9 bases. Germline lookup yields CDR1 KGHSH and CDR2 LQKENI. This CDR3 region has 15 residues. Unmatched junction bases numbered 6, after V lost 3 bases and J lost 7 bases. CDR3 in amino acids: CASSPPGQGTEKLFF. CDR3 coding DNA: TGTGCCAGCTCACCTCCGGGACAGGGAACTGAAAAACTGTTTTTT.